This TCR beta chain originates from a study of human CD8 memory T cell subsets. General observations from the study: The chains that were sequenced in this study were only T cell receptor beta chains. Estimates that used Chao1 suggested higher diversity in stem-like memory T cells than in precursor exhausted T cells. Only a minimal degree of mutual overlap characterized stem-like memory and precursor exhausted T cell repertoires. Diversity was similarly high in stem-like memory and precursor exhausted T cells, which was not the case for effector memory cells.

Making the TCR beta libraries relied on UMI-labeled 5' RACE. TCRdb re-called the 5' RACE reads and gives one entry per CDR3 protein, without DNA. In total, the table holds roughly 5,600 distinct CDR3 sequences. Germline V gene lookup returns CDR1 MNHEY and CDR2 SVGEGT. The CDR3 is 21 residues long. For this clonotype: What it binds is unknown.

This TCR came from a human donor in good health. This chain connects TRBV6-2 or TRBV6-3 to TRBJ2-1; TCRdb lists TRBD2, though no DNA is available to test this call. The material sequenced was CD8+ effector memory T cells (TEM) sorted from PBMCs. Subset: effector memory CD8 T cells, CCR7- CD45RO+ CD95+. The CDR3 here is CASSHGLAGTRLERAYNEQFF.